Listed here are 27 T cell receptor beta chains from one sample, sequenced in a study of T cells in localized non-small cell lung cancer. The assay was immunoSEQ multiplex PCR, and TCRdb's table has in-frame clones only and misses some. The table has approximately 28,000 clones, about four fifths seen once. The sequencing here drew on peripheral blood mononuclear cells, taken before any cancer treatment. Receptors originate from a man aged 40 to 75 with stage III lung adenocarcinoma.

A few counts support this clone. This chain links TRBV15 with TRBJ1-5; possibly TRBD1 for D (6 bases). The CDR3 extends over 12 amino acids. Germline lookup yields CDR1 LNHNV and CDR2 YYDKDF (reference sequence). The V gene lost 8 bases and the J gene lost 5 bases, with 10 bases spanning the gap. CDR3: CATGQLYQPQHF. Here the CDR3 DNA reads TGTGCCACCGGACAGCTTTATCAGCCCCAGCATTTT.

This chain connects TRBV4-1 to TRBJ2-3; D gene unclear. In germline, CDR1 is MGHRA, CDR2 YSYEKL. This CDR3 has 17 residues. The V end was cut by 4 bases, the J end by 2 bases, with 19 bases between. CDR3 region: CASSPVIAPKFTDTQYF. The CDR3 DNA sequence: TGCGCCAGCAGCCCCGTGATTGCCCCCAAATTCACAGATACGCAGTATTTT.

J is TRBJ1-4 and V is TRBV6-5; weak D call: TRBD1 (5 bases). The length of the CDR3 is 13 residues. The germline gives CDR1 MNHEY, CDR2 SVGAGI. The V gene lost 10 bases and the J gene lost 4 bases, with 13 bases spanning the gap. The CDR3 bases are TGTGCCACCAGGAAGGACATTAATGAAAAACTGTTTTTT. Its translation is CATRKDINEKLFF.

Here the CDR3 DNA reads TGTGCCAGTAGTATAATTGTGGGACAGAGTTTCAATCAGCCCCAGCATTTT. This gives the protein CASSIIVGQSFNQPQHF. The chain has TRBV19 and TRBJ1-5, with 7 bases that match TRBD1. This CDR3 is 17 amino acids long. Trimming removed 2 bases from V and 3 bases from J; junction bases left unmatched: 10. Germline CDR1 and CDR2: LNHDA and SQIVND (reference sequence).

The chain couples TRBV7-7 to TRBJ2-5; a possible D gene is TRBD1 (6 bases). Trimming stripped 1 base from V and 0 bases from J, with 15 bases between. The CDR3 length is 17 residues. CDR1 is SSHAT and CDR2 is FNYEAQ in the germline V gene (reference sequence). The CDR3 spells CASSLGAGTLYQETQYF. The CDR3, as DNA: TGTGCCAGCAGCTTAGGTGCCGGGACACTGTACCAAGAGACCCAGTACTTC.

V gene TRBV18 combines with J gene TRBJ2-7; no reliable D call. V was trimmed by 3 bases and J by 3 bases, leaving 6 bases between them. The CDR3 is made up of 12 amino acids. Germline loops: CDR1 KGHSH, CDR2 LQKENI. The CDR3 nucleotides read TGTGCCAGCTCACCTCTGGGCTACGAGCAGTACTTC. This gives the protein CASSPLGYEQYF.

A single count supports this clone. V usage is TRBV6-1 and J usage is TRBJ1-6; D possibly corresponds to TRBD1 (6 bases). The CDR3 length is 14 residues. The germline V gene has CDR1 MNHNS and CDR2 SASEGT. Trimming took 8 bases from V and 6 from J, leaving 14 bases between them. CDR3 DNA: TGTGCCAGCTTCCACAGGGCCCCTAATTCACCCCTCCACTTT. Encoded protein: CASFHRAPNSPLHF.

This clone showed up just once. V usage is TRBV11-2 and J usage is TRBJ2-1; D is possibly TRBD1 or TRBD2 (6 bases each). Per the germline V gene, CDR1 is SGHAT and CDR2 is FQNNGV. This CDR3 has 16 residues. Trimming took 5 bases from V and 8 from J, leaving 22 bases between them. CDR3: CASSQSWGARWYEQFF. CDR3 bases: TGTGCCAGCAGCCAATCGTGGGGGGCTCGTTGGTATGAGCAGTTCTTC.

The rearrangement links TRBV29-1 to TRBJ2-5; D gene ambiguous. Germline V gives CDR1 SQVTM, CDR2 ANQGSEA. The CDR3 has 14 residues. V was cut by 3 bases and J by 8 bases, with 19 bases left in between. CDR3 nucleotides: TGCAGCGTTGAGGCTAATCGGGTGTCAGGAACCCAGTACTTC. Translating gives CSVEANRVSGTQYF.

The CDR3 DNA follows: TGTGCCAGCAGCTTGGACATCCGTAAGAACACCGGGGAGCTGTTTTTT. As protein: CASSLDIRKNTGELFF. This sequence joins TRBV5-4 and TRBJ2-2; D uncertain. Deletions cut 0 bases from V and 1 base from J, with 10 bases between. Germline V gene sequence: CDR1 SGHNT, CDR2 YYREEE (reference sequence). This CDR3 has 16 amino acids.

This sequence joins TRBV28 and TRBJ2-2, with 7 bases identical to TRBD2. The CDR3 spans 15 residues. V dropped 7 bases and J dropped 2; count of bases not matched to a gene: 7. Per the germline V gene, CDR1 is MDHEN and CDR2 is SYDVKM. CDR3: CASTPGGGNTGELFF. CDR3 nucleotides: TGTGCCAGCACCCCGGGCGGGGGAAACACCGGGGAGCTGTTTTTT.

The chain has TRBV5-4 and TRBJ2-5, with a possible D match to TRBD1 (6 bases). V shed 2 bases and J shed 6 bases, with 11 bases lying between them. The CDR3 sequence is 13 residues long. Germline CDR1 SGHNT, CDR2 YYREEE (reference sequence). The CDR3 coding sequence is TGTGCCAGCAGCTTATCACAGGGACAGACCCAGTACTTC. Amino acids: CASSLSQGQTQYF.

The rearrangement links TRBV5-1 to TRBJ2-2; D possibly matches TRBD1 or TRBD2 (6 bases each). The CDR3 runs to 17 residues. Germline CDR1 and CDR2: SGHRS and YFSETQ. Trimming removed 0 bases at V and 4 bases at J, with 16 bases between. For the CDR3, the DNA is TGCGCCAGCAGCTTGGCCCCGGGGGCCTCGGGCACCGGGGAGCTGTTTTTT. This codes for CASSLAPGASGTGELFF.

The chain uses TRBV30 and TRBJ2-3; TRBD2 is a possible D gene (5 bases). This CDR3 has 15 residues. Germline V CDR1 and CDR2: GTSNPN, SVGIG (reference sequence). The V end was cut by 0 bases, the J end by 1 base, with 11 bases between. The CDR3 protein is CAWSVLERGTDTQYF. Written as DNA, the CDR3 is TGTGCCTGGAGTGTACTAGAGAGGGGCACAGATACGCAGTATTTT. Full variable domain (remainder filled in from reference TRBV30 and TRBJ2-3): SQTIHQWPATLVQPVGSPLSLECTVEGTSNPNLYWYRQAAGRGLQLLFYSVGIGQISSEVPQNLSASRPQDRQFILSSKKLLLSDSGFYLCAWSVLERGTDTQYFGPGTRLTVL.

In regard to this clone: A read error may produce the germline difference seen at one junction end. The gene calls are TRBV4-2 and TRBJ2-7, with 9 bases fitting TRBD2. The CDR3 is made up of 15 amino acids. The germline gives CDR1 LGHNA, CDR2 YNFKEQ. CDR3 DNA sequence: TGTGCCAGCAGTAGGCTAGCGGGGCCATCTTACGAGCAGTGCTTC. Protein sequence: CASSRLAGPSYEQCF.

This clone came up a few times. This chain joins TRBV6-5 and TRBJ2-7; no definite D call. The CDR3 is made up of 15 amino acids. Germline V gene sequence: CDR1 MNHEY, CDR2 SVGAGI. V was clipped by 0 bases and J by 2 bases, with 11 bases between them. In DNA, the CDR3 is TGTGCCAGCAGTTACTCGACTGGGCGCGCCTACGAGCAGTACGTC. Translated, it gives CASSYSTGRAYEQYV.

The V gene is TRBV6-1, the J gene TRBJ1-2; no definite D call. CDR3 length equals 12 residues. Trimming took off 1 base at V and 4 bases at J, with 4 bases between the two ends. Germline CDR1 is MNHNS and CDR2 is SASEGT. Here the CDR3 reads CASSEVGYGYTF. The CDR3 nucleotides read TGTGCCAGCAGTGAAGTGGGCTATGGCTACACCTTC.

V gene TRBV11-1 combines with J gene TRBJ2-5; D not resolved. V lost 5 bases and J 3 bases, leaving 4 bases between the germline ends. The length of the CDR3 is 11 residues. CDR1 and CDR2 (germline): SGHAT, FQDESV (reference sequence). In DNA, the CDR3 is TGTGCCAGCAGCAAAAAAGAGACCCAGTACTTC. Its translation: CASSKKETQYF.

This clone was detected once. This chain uses TRBV5-1 with TRBJ1-2; maybe TRBD1 (5 bases). CDR3 size: 14 residues. Trimming cost V 2 bases and J 2 bases, with 10 bases left between them. The V gene's germline CDR1 is SGHRS and CDR2 YFSETQ. The CDR3 loop is CASSLIQGNYGYTF. The CDR3 DNA reads as TGCGCCAGCAGCTTAATCCAGGGAAACTATGGCTACACCTTC.

V and J are TRBV5-1 and TRBJ1-2; TRBD1 agrees at 11 bases. CDR1 and CDR2 (germline): SGHRS, YFSETQ. This CDR3 is 16 amino acids long. Trimming cost V 3 bases and J 5 bases; bases outside gene matches: 9. The CDR3 coding sequence is TGCGCCAGCAGCTACACCGGGACAGGGGGTAGTTATGGCTACACCTTC. Amino acid sequence: CASSYTGTGGSYGYTF.

The chain recombines TRBV19 with TRBJ2-3; TRBD2 aligns across 8 bases. CDR3 length: 14 amino acids. Per the germline V gene, CDR1 is LNHDA and CDR2 is SQIVND (reference sequence). V lost 4 bases and J lost 1; bases outside the gene matches: 1. The CDR3 DNA is TGTGCCAGTAGTAATAGCGGGGGCACAGATACGCAGTATTTT. Its protein product is CASSNSGGTDTQYF.

This chain uses TRBV10-2 with TRBJ1-5; 10 nucleotides match TRBD1. The CDR3 is made up of 17 amino acids. The trim removed 6 bases at V and 6 bases at J, leaving 14 bases unmatched. Germline loops: CDR1 WSHSY, CDR2 SAAADI. For the CDR3, the DNA is TGCGCCAGCAGCTTGCAGTGGGCGACAGGGGGCTTTCAGCCCCAGCATTTT. It encodes CASSLQWATGGFQPQHF.

The chain employs TRBV9 and TRBJ2-4; TRBD2 aligns across 8 bases. CDR3 size: 15 residues. V lost 0 bases to trimming and J lost 3 bases; unmatched junction nucleotides: 2. Germline assignment: CDR1 SGDLS and CDR2 YYNGEE. The CDR3 spells CASSVGAGGKNIQYF. CDR3 sequence (DNA): TGTGCCAGCAGCGTAGGTGCGGGGGGCAAAAACATTCAGTACTTC.

The rearrangement links TRBV6-1 to TRBJ2-7; 11 nucleotides match TRBD2. Germline V lookup: CDR1 MNHNS, CDR2 SASEGT. The CDR3 contains 15 residues. The V and J ends lost 4 bases and 9 bases, in that order; junction bases with no gene match: 11. The CDR3 protein is CASSAATLLAGGQYV. The CDR3 DNA sequence: TGTGCCAGCAGTGCCGCGACACTTCTAGCGGGGGGGCAGTACGTC.

This sequence joins TRBV21-1 and TRBJ1-2; no DNA check was done on the table's D call, TRBD1. TRBV21-1 is noted as a pseudogene. The CDR3 totals 14 residues. CDR3 sequence: CASSRQGRNYGYTF. CDR3 DNA sequence: TGTGCCAGCAGTAGACAGGGGCGTAACTATGGCTACACCTTC.

Only a few counts were recorded for this clone. This chain joins TRBV18 and TRBJ2-3; D possibly corresponds to TRBD1 (6 bases). V was cut by 2 bases and J by 1 base, with 13 bases left in between. The CDR3 totals 16 residues. Germline loops: CDR1 KGHSH, CDR2 LQKENI. The CDR3 coding sequence is TGTGCCAGCTCACCAAAGGCGACAGGAGGCACAGATACGCAGTATTTT. Protein: CASSPKATGGTDTQYF.

The genes are TRBV7-3 and TRBJ2-5; 7 nucleotides align to TRBD1. Germline lookup yields CDR1 SGHTA and CDR2 FQGTGA. V dropped 5 bases and J dropped 5; count of bases not matched to a gene: 2. The CDR3 loop spans 12 amino acids. The CDR3 loop reads CASSLQGETQYF. DNA of the CDR3: TGTGCCAGCAGCCTACAGGGGGAGACCCAGTACTTC.